These 14 T cell receptor beta chains originate from one sample sequenced in a study of T cells in tuberculosis. Time point defined: new active TB diagnosis, blood taken before or within 7 days of starting treatment. The data were produced by immunoSEQ multiplex PCR, yet TCRdb's version contains in-frame clones alone and is incomplete. The table shows about 33,000 clones, with roughly 85% occurring only once. The input for sequencing was PBMCs, taken at tuberculosis diagnosis. The receptors were sampled from an adult with tuberculosis.

The gene calls are TRBV27 and TRBJ2-5; 14 bases match TRBD2. Trimming at V came to 5 bases and at J to 5 bases, leaving 7 bases not matched to a gene. The length of the CDR3 is 16 residues. Germline CDR1 is MNHEY and CDR2 is SMNVEV (reference sequence). CDR3 DNA sequence: TGTGCCAGCAGTCCCCGGACTAGCGGGGGGTCGGAGACCCAGTACTTC. Translation gives CASSPRTSGGSETQYF.

This chain uses TRBV10-3 with TRBJ2-7; no clear D gene. CDR3 length: 11 amino acids. Germline V gene lookup returns CDR1 ENHRY and CDR2 SYGVKD. V was shortened by 4 bases and J by 4 bases, with 5 bases between the two germline ends. CDR3 loop: CAISAGYEQYF. The CDR3 DNA is TGTGCCATCAGTGCCGGGTACGAGCAGTACTTC.

This clone was seen a few times. This rearrangement joins TRBV2 to TRBJ2-2, with 7 nucleotides matching TRBD2. This CDR3 comprises 15 residues. Trimming took 10 bases from V and 1 from J; bases not matched to a gene: 9. Germline loops: CDR1 SNHLY, CDR2 FYNNEI. The CDR3 protein is CAIPTGGRNTGELFF. CDR3 DNA: TGTGCCATCCCTACTGGCGGGAGGAACACCGGGGAGCTGTTTTTT.

This rearrangement joins TRBV9 to TRBJ2-3; no firm D call. Trimming took off 3 bases at V and 6 bases at J, with 8 bases between the two ends. Germline V gene sequence: CDR1 SGDLS, CDR2 YYNGEE. The CDR3 runs to 12 residues. CDR3 DNA: TGTGCCAGCAGCGCCGGTCCGGATACGCAGTATTTT. Its protein product is CASSAGPDTQYF.

The chain couples TRBV9 to TRBJ2-1; 15 positions match TRBD2. Germline CDR1 is SGDLS and CDR2 is YYNGEE. This CDR3 is 17 amino acids long. The V gene end was trimmed by 3 bases and the J gene end by 4 bases; junction bases not matched to a gene: 5. The CDR3 sequence is CASSGGTSGRNYNEQFF. CDR3 bases: TGTGCCAGCAGCGGAGGGACTAGCGGGAGGAATTACAATGAGCAGTTCTTC.

The genes are TRBV11-2 and TRBJ2-1; 8 bases are shared with TRBD1. CDR3 length: 15 residues. In germline, CDR1 is SGHAT, CDR2 FQNNGV. V lost 3 bases and J lost 3; bases outside the gene matches: 4. DNA for the CDR3: TGTGCCAGCAGCTTCCTCAGGGGGCACTACAATGAGCAGTTCTTC. Translating it yields CASSFLRGHYNEQFF.

The V and J genes are TRBV14 and TRBJ2-1; D uncertain. The length of the CDR3 is 14 residues. With 1 base removed from V and 4 bases from J, the gap between germline ends came to 8 bases. In germline, CDR1 is SGHDN, CDR2 FVKESK. The CDR3 DNA is TGTGCCAGCAGCCAAGGACTTAATTACAATGAGCAGTTCTTC. Encoded protein: CASSQGLNYNEQFF.

V and J are TRBV2 and TRBJ1-1, with D possibly matching TRBD1 (5 bases). CDR3 length: 15 amino acids. Germline V gene sequence: CDR1 SNHLY, CDR2 FYNNEI. With 6 bases removed from V and 4 bases from J, the gap between germline ends came to 18 bases. Written as DNA, the CDR3 is TGTGCCAGCAGGGAGGGCACGAGGGGAACCACTGAAGCTTTCTTT. Translating it yields CASREGTRGTTEAFF.

Remarks on this clone: At one boundary the junction diverges from the germline segment, which might be a read error. The chain employs TRBV4-2 and TRBJ1-1, with 7 bases aligning to TRBD1. CDR1 and CDR2 (germline): LGHNA, YNFKEQ. The CDR3 sequence is 15 residues long. The CDR3 DNA is TGTGCCAGCAGCCAACCTTTCAGGGGGAACTCTGAAGCTTTCTTT. This codes for CASSQPFRGNSEAFF.

The chain employs TRBV5-1 and TRBJ1-2; 7 nucleotides align to TRBD1. The J segment lost 6 bases and the V segment lost 2 bases, leaving 1 base of the junction unmatched. The CDR3 loop spans 12 amino acids. CDR1 and CDR2 (germline): SGHRS, YFSETQ. The DNA of the CDR3 is TGCGCCAGCAGCTTACAGGGGAATGGCTACACCTTC. This encodes CASSLQGNGYTF.

This sequence joins TRBV30 and TRBJ2-5, with a tentative D call TRBD1 (5 bases). V was pared by 1 base and J by 3 bases, with 12 bases between. CDR1 GTSNPN and CDR2 SVGIG come from the germline V gene (reference sequence). CDR3 length: 14 amino acids. The CDR3 protein is CAWSAIGVKETQYF. CDR3 in DNA: TGTGCCTGGAGTGCAATAGGGGTTAAAGAGACCCAGTACTTC.

This chain uses TRBV7-3 with TRBJ2-1; 7 nucleotides agree with TRBD2. This CDR3 contains 13 residues. Per the germline V gene, CDR1 is SGHTA and CDR2 is FQGTGA. The trim removed 5 bases at V and 8 bases at J, leaving 6 bases unmatched. This CDR3 reads CASSPGLGDEQFF. The DNA of the CDR3 is TGTGCCAGCAGCCCTGGACTAGGGGATGAGCAGTTCTTC.

The V and J genes are TRBV15 and TRBJ1-2, with 12 bases lining up with TRBD1. The CDR3 consists of 17 residues. Germline V gene sequence: CDR1 LNHNV, CDR2 YYDKDF (reference sequence). The ends lost 0 bases at V and 8 bases at J; junction bases unmatched: 10. The CDR3 loop is CATSRDYDGTGGGGYTF. CDR3 bases: TGTGCCACCAGCAGAGATTATGACGGGACAGGGGGCGGAGGCTACACCTTC.

For the CDR3, the DNA is TGTGCCAGTAGTGCCGAAAAAAGACAGGGATCTAAGCCCCAGCATTTT. Translating it yields CASSAEKRQGSKPQHF. V usage is TRBV19 and J usage is TRBJ1-5; 7 bases are shared with TRBD1. V lost 5 bases to trimming and J lost 8 bases; unmatched junction nucleotides: 15. Germline values: CDR1 LNHDA, CDR2 SQIVND (reference sequence). CDR3 length: 16 residues.